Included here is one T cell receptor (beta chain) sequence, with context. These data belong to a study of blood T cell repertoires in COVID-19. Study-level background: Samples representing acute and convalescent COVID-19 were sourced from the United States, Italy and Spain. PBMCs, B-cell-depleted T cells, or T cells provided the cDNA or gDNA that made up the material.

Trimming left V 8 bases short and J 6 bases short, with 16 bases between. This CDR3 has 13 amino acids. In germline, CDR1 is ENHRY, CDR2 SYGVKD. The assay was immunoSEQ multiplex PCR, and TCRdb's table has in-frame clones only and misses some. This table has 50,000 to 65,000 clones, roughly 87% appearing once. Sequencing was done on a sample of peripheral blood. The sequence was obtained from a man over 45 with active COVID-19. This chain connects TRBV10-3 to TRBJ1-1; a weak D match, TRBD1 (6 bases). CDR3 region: CAILGQGTAEAFF. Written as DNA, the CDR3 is TGTGCCATCTTGGGGCAGGGGACGGCTGAAGCTTTCTTT.